The rows below give T cell receptor beta chains drawn from one sample of a study of T-cell memory formation after mild COVID-19. TCRdb called the 5' RACE reads again in MiXCR, with one record for every CDR3 protein. This sample yields 250,000 or so distinct CDR3 sequences, of which roughly 18% are seen a single time; about 23% belongs to the top ten. The sequenced sample consisted of PBMCs or a T cell subset sorted from them (not recorded which). The receptors were sampled from a man between 18 and 29 years old who had mild COVID-19 (a few samples of this study predate the infection). Cell type and time point are not known. The CDR3 runs from the conserved cysteine through the conserved F or W. The D gene is left open where the match is weak. The size field is filled for only some rows; it gives once, few, many or a size class.

v_gene	d_gene	abundance	j_gene	CDR3aa
TRBV7-2	TRBD1	few	TRBJ2-4	CASSSGTGGRWVKNIQYF
TRBV5-6	-	-	TRBJ2-2	CASSTGTGELFF
TRBV5-1	-	-	TRBJ1-1	CASMREGTEAFF
TRBV7-9	-	few	TRBJ1-1	CASNWGPGRAAFF
TRBV9	TRBD2	few	TRBJ2-5	CASSGSGVGETQYF
TRBV7-3	-	-	TRBJ2-5	CASSLIEGQTQYF
TRBV6-2/TRBV6-3	TRBD2	few	TRBJ2-1	CASGLAGGSEQFF
TRBV19	-	-	TRBJ2-1	CASSIASPHGEQFF
TRBV7-2	TRBD2	few	TRBJ2-1	CASTIGRGGAGEQFF
TRBV10-1	-	-	TRBJ1-1	CASSDARGDTEAFF
TRBV28	-	-	TRBJ2-1	CASSSPLGTPGSYNEQFF
TRBV20-1	-	-	TRBJ2-2	CSASLTVNTGELFF
TRBV10-2	-	few	TRBJ2-2	CASSDIRGPGRELFF
TRBV7-3	TRBD1	-	TRBJ2-2	CASSQYRGTGELFF
TRBV5-1	-	few	TRBJ2-1	CASSGGFYNEQFF
TRBV2	-	once	TRBJ2-3	CASTHPRTDWADTQYF
TRBV10-3	-	many	TRBJ2-7	CAISVRGEQYF
TRBV7-2	TRBD2	-	TRBJ2-1	CASSPGTSGVSSYNEQFF
TRBV4-3	-	few	TRBJ2-1	CASSQEYGTQYNEQFF
TRBV5-1	-	few	TRBJ2-5	CASSWGGAVKETQYF
TRBV12-3/TRBV12-4	TRBD1	-	TRBJ1-5	CASSWGTGADNQPQHF
TRBV19	TRBD1	-	TRBJ1-6	CASSTRTGGSNSPLHF
TRBV18	TRBD1	many	TRBJ2-7	CASSPFQGADEQYF
TRBV7-9	-	-	TRBJ2-3	CASSPPAGDTQYF
TRBV7-9	-	-	TRBJ1-2	CASSLREDNYGYTF
TRBV6-5	TRBD2	-	TRBJ2-7	CATRGGLFSYEQYF
TRBV19	-	-	TRBJ1-1	CASSRQRGAGMNTEAFF
TRBV5-5	TRBD1	-	TRBJ2-1	CASSPPHGQEEQFF
TRBV13	TRBD1	-	TRBJ1-2	CASSLGQGADGYTF
TRBV5-4	-	few	TRBJ1-2	CAATGRRRGRGYTF
TRBV5-1	TRBD1	few	TRBJ1-2	CASSRAGQGASLDGYTF
TRBV2	TRBD2	-	TRBJ2-3	CASGAGTTDTDTQYF
TRBV6-2/TRBV6-3	-	-	TRBJ2-3	CAGGNSLFTDTQYF
TRBV30	-	few	TRBJ2-7	CAWSVYSSYEQYF
TRBV29-1	TRBD1	-	TRBJ2-3	CSGDRGNTDTQYF
TRBV4-1	TRBD1	-	TRBJ1-1	CASSQADRRTEAFF
TRBV7-8	-	-	TRBJ2-5	CASSSQGGGTQYF
TRBV19	-	-	TRBJ1-5	CASRQSPMGNQPQHF
TRBV7-9	-	few	TRBJ1-5	CASSLEDSNQPQHF
TRBV5-1	-	few	TRBJ1-1	CASSFIDLNTEAFF
TRBV12-3/TRBV12-4	-	few	TRBJ1-5	CASSLSQPQHF
TRBV29-1	-	-	TRBJ1-1	CSVEHPVGTEAFF
TRBV9	TRBD2	few	TRBJ2-5	CASSPRAGGWETQYF
TRBV5-8	-	many	TRBJ1-5	CASKARAYPQHF
TRBV6-2/TRBV6-3	-	few	TRBJ2-1	CASSRGSSYNEQFF